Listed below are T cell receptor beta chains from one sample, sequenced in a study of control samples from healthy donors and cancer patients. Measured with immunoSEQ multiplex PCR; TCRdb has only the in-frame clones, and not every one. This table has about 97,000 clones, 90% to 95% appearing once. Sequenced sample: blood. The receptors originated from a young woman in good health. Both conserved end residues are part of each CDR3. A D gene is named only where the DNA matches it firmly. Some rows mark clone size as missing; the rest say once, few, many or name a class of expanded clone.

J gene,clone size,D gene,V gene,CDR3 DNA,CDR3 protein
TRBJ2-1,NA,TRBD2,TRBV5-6,TGTGCCAGCAGCCCCGATGGAGCGGGGGTTAATGAGCAGTTCTTC,CASSPDGAGVNEQFF
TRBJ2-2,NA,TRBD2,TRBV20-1,TGCAGTGCTAGTACGTCTAGCGGGACTGCGAACACCGGGGAGCTGTTTTTT,CSASTSSGTANTGELFF
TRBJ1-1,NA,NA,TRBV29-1,TGCAGCGTTCGGGGGATACGAGAACGAGCTTTCTTT,CSVRGIRERAFF
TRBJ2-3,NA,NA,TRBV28,TGTGCCAGCAGCGGGAACACAGATACGCAGTATTTT,CASSGNTDTQYF
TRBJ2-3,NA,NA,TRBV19,TGTGCCAGTAGTATAATGTTCACAGATACGCAGTATTTT,CASSIMFTDTQYF
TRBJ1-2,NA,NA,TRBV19,TGTGCCAGTAGTATAATCCCATGGGACGTCTTAGCCTTC,CASSIIPWDVLAF
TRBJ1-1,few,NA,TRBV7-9,TGTGCCAGCAGCTTAGCCGGGGGGTACACTGAAGCTTTCTTT,CASSLAGGYTEAFF
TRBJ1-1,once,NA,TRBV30,TGTGCCTGGAGTACAGGGCGCCGAGGGAACACTGAAGCTTTCTTT,CAWSTGRRGNTEAFF
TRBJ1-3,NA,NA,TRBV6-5,TGTGCCAGCAGTTACAGCAGGGCTCAAAACACCATATATTTT,CASSYSRAQNTIYF
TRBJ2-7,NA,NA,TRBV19,TGTGCCAGTAGTATTGGACAGCGCTACGAGCAGTACTTC,CASSIGQRYEQYF
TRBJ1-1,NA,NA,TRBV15,TGTGCCAGCGGGACACCCATGAACACTGAAGCTTTCTTT,CASGTPMNTEAFF
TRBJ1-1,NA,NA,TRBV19,TGTGCCAGTAGAGAGGATAATGAAGCTTTCTTT,CASREDNEAFF
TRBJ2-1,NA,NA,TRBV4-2,TGTGCCAGCAGGGGGGAGCGACAAACCTACAATGAGCAGTTCTTC,CASRGERQTYNEQFF
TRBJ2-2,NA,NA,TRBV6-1,TGTGCCAGCAGTGAATTCTTCCGGGACACTAACACCGGGGAGCTGTTTTTT,CASSEFFRDTNTGELFF
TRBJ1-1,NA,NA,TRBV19,NA,CASNIFGPGVRNTEAFF
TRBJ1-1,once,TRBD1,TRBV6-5,TGTGCCAGCAGACGGACAGGGGAGGCTTTCTTT,CASRRTGEAFF
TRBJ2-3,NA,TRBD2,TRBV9,TGTGCCAGCAGCCCCCGGACTAGCGGGACCGCAGATACGCAGTATTTT,CASSPRTSGTADTQYF
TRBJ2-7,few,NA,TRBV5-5,TGTGCCAGCAGCATAGGGACTGCCTACGAGCAGTACTTC,CASSIGTAYEQYF
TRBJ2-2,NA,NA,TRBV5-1,TGCGCCAGCAGCTTGGACCAGGGCGGCACCGGGGAGCTGTTTTTT,CASSLDQGGTGELFF
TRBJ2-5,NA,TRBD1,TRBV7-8,TGTGCCAGCACCAGAGGAAGGGGACAGCTGCAAGAGACCCAGTACTTC,CASTRGRGQLQETQYF
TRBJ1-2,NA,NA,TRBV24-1,TGTGCCACCAGTTCTGCAGGCCCTTCCTATGGCTACACCTTC,CATSSAGPSYGYTF
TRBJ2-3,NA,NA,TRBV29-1,TGCAGCGTTGAAAGGCAGGTTCTTAGCACAGATACGCAGTATTTT,CSVERQVLSTDTQYF
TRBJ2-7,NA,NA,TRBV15,TGTGCCTCCCGGTGGACAGCCACCTACGAGCAGTACTTC,CASRWTATYEQYF
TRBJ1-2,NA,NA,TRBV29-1,TGCAGCGTTGTAGGTTCACAGGTCTATGGCTACACCTTC,CSVVGSQVYGYTF
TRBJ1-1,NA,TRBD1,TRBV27,TGTGCCAGCAGTTCGAACAGGGGGGGGACTGAAGCTTTCTTT,CASSSNRGGTEAFF
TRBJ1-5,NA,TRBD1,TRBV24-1,TGTGCCACCAGTGGAGGGACAGCAAATCAGCCCCAGCATTTT,CATSGGTANQPQHF
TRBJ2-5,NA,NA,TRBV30,TGTGCCTGGAGTCACTACTCCGGGACCGAAGAGACCCAGTACTTC,CAWSHYSGTEETQYF
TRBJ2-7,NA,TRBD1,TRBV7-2,TGTGCCAGCAGCTTATGGGGGACAGCCGTCTACGAGCAGTACTTC,CASSLWGTAVYEQYF
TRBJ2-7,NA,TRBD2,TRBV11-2,TGTGCCAGCAGCTTGGGCGGGAGTAGGTCCTACGAGCAGTACTTC,CASSLGGSRSYEQYF
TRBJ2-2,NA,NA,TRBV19,TGTGCCAGCACGAAATACCCCAGGGCGGACACCGGGGAGCTGTTTTTT,CASTKYPRADTGELFF
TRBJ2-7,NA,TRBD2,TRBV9,TGTGCCAGCAGCGTAACCCCCCGACTAGCTGGGGTCCACGAGCAGTACTTC,CASSVTPRLAGVHEQYF
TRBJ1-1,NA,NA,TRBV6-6,TGTGCCAGCAAAAACTCAAGGAGATTTGAAGCTTTCTTT,CASKNSRRFEAFF
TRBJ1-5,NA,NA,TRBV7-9,TGTGCCAGCAGCTTAGGGAACGGATTTAATCAGCCCCAGCATTTT,CASSLGNGFNQPQHF
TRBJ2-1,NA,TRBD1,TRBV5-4,TGTGCCAGCAGCCTAAAGACAGGGGCGGATTACAATGAGCAGTTCTTC,CASSLKTGADYNEQFF
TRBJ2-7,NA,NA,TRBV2,TGTGCCAGCAGTGGAAGCTCCTACGAGCAGTACTTC,CASSGSSYEQYF
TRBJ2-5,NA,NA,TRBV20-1,TGCAGTGCTTATCAAGAGACCCAGTACTTC,CSAYQETQYF
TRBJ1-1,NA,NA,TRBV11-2,TGTGCCAGCAGTCGACCACGGGAGCCCACTGAAGCTTTCTTT,CASSRPREPTEAFF
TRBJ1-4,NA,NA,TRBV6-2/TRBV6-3,TGTGCCAGCAGTTATGTGGGCAATGTTATTTTCGTGTTTTTT,CASSYVGNVIFVFF
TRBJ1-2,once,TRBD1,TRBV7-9,TGTGCCAGCAGCTCCCTACAGGGGACCCAGAACTATGGCTACACCTTC,CASSSLQGTQNYGYTF
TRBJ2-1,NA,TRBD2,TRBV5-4,TGTGCCAGCAGCCCCGGACTAGCGGGGGATGAGCAGTTCTTC,CASSPGLAGDEQFF
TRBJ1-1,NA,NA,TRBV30,TGTGCCTGGAGGGGGATTTCGAACACTGAAGCTTTCTTT,CAWRGISNTEAFF
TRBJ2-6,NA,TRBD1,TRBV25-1,TGTGCCAGCAGTGAAGGGCAGGGGGAGATCGACGTCCTGACTTTC,CASSEGQGEIDVLTF
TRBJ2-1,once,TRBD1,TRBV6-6,TGTGCCAGCAGTTCCCTACGGGACAGTACCTACAATGAGCAGTTCTTC,CASSSLRDSTYNEQFF
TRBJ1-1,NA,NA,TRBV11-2,TGTGCCAGCAGCTTATACAGGGTGAACACTGAAGCTTTCTTT,CASSLYRVNTEAFF
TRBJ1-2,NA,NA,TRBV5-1,TGCGCCAGCAGCTTGGAGGCGGGTTATGGCTACACCTTC,CASSLEAGYGYTF
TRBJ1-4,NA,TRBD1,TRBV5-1,TGCGCCAGCAGTCCAGGGACAGGGGGAGAAAAACTGTTTTTT,CASSPGTGGEKLFF
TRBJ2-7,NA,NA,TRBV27,TGTGCCAGCTTCGACAGCTCCTACGAGCAGTACTTC,CASFDSSYEQYF
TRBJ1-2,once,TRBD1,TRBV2,TGTGCCAGGGAGGGACAGCTGAACTATGGCTACACCTTC,CAREGQLNYGYTF
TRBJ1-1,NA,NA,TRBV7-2,TGTGCCAGCAGCCGGGGGCCAGAAAACACTGAAGCTTTCTTT,CASSRGPENTEAFF
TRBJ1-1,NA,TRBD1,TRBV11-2,TGTGCCAGCAGCTCCCCCTCTCGGACAGGGTGGACGCGGAACTCCGAAGCTTTCTTT,CASSSPSRTGWTRNSEAFF
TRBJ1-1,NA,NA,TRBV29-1,TGCAGCGTGGGCCGGAAAACGAACACTGAAGCTTTCTTT,CSVGRKTNTEAFF
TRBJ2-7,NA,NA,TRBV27,TGTGCCAGCAAATCGAACACCAACTACGAGCAGTACTTC,CASKSNTNYEQYF
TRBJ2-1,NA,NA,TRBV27,TGTGCCACCCGAGAGGGGGGGGCCACATACAATGAGCAGTTCTTC,CATREGGATYNEQFF
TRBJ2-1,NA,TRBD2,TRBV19,TGTGCCACAGAGAAGCGGGGGGGCGATGAGCAGTTCTTC,CATEKRGGDEQFF
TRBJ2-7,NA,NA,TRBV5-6,TGTGCCAGCAGCTTGGGGCTTGACAGGTCCGGCTACGAGCAGTACTTC,CASSLGLDRSGYEQYF
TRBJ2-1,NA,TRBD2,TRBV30,TGTGCCTGGGGGGCGGGAGTGGACAATGAGCAGTTCTTC,CAWGAGVDNEQFF
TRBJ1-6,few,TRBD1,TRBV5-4,TGTGCCAGCACCCGCCGGGACAGGGCTAATTCACCCCTCCACTTT,CASTRRDRANSPLHF